Listed below are T cell receptor beta chains from one sample, sequenced in a study of OX40 agonist ivuxolimab in advanced cancers. Data came from immunoSEQ multiplex PCR; TCRdb stores just in-frame clones and leaves some out. Of approximately 45,000 clones in the sample, about nine tenths are singletons; the top ten hold under 10%. The sample was CD4+ or CD8+ T cells sorted from blood, taken in a trial of the OX40 agonist ivuxolimab. The receptors were gathered from an adult with an advanced solid tumor such as melanoma, head and neck, liver or kidney cancer. Each CDR3 is given with its conserved first and last residue. Each record gives: D gene, clone size, V gene, J gene, CDR3 DNA, CDR3 protein. The D gene is left open where the match is weak. Rows may omit the clone size; those that give it use once, few, many or a size class.

D gene: NA; clone size: once; V gene: TRBV21-1; J gene: TRBJ2-1; CDR3 DNA: TGTGCCAGCAGCAAGCTTTTCTGGGTGCGGTGTCCCTCCTACAATGAGCAGTTCTTC; CDR3 protein: CASSKLFWVRCPSYNEQFF
D gene: NA; clone size: once; V gene: TRBV6-4; J gene: TRBJ2-2; CDR3 DNA: TGTGCCAGCTCCCAAAGGGGCACCGGGGAGCTGTTTTTT; CDR3 protein: CASSQRGTGELFF
D gene: NA; clone size: NA; V gene: TRBV5-5; J gene: TRBJ2-7; CDR3 DNA: TGTGCCAGCAGCCCTGGACCCGATATCTTAGAGGAGCAGTACTTC; CDR3 protein: CASSPGPDILEEQYF
D gene: TRBD1; clone size: few; V gene: TRBV2; J gene: TRBJ1-5; CDR3 DNA: TGTGCCAGCAGTGCGACAGGGGGTTCACGTCAGCCCCAGCATTTT; CDR3 protein: CASSATGGSRQPQHF
D gene: TRBD1; clone size: NA; V gene: TRBV10-3; J gene: TRBJ2-1; CDR3 DNA: TGTGCCATCAGTGACTGGGGACAGGGGAGGGATAATGAGCAGTTCTTC; CDR3 protein: CAISDWGQGRDNEQFF
D gene: TRBD1; clone size: NA; V gene: TRBV6-1; J gene: TRBJ1-5; CDR3 DNA: TGTGCCGGGGGACAGACTAGCAATCAGCCCCAGCATTTT; CDR3 protein: CAGGQTSNQPQHF
D gene: NA; clone size: NA; V gene: TRBV27; J gene: TRBJ2-2; CDR3 DNA: TGTGCCATCCCTAGGGACAGGGCTAGCGGGTTGGATGGCACCGGGGAGCTGTTTTTT; CDR3 protein: CAIPRDRASGLDGTGELFF
D gene: TRBD1; clone size: NA; V gene: TRBV19; J gene: TRBJ2-5; CDR3 DNA: TGTGCCAGTAGCGGACAGGGCCGAGAGACCCAGTACTTC; CDR3 protein: CASSGQGRETQYF
D gene: TRBD1; clone size: NA; V gene: TRBV6-1; J gene: TRBJ1-4; CDR3 DNA: TGTGCCAGCAGTGTGGGACAGGGGGGGGTAGGTAATGAAAAACTGTTTTTT; CDR3 protein: CASSVGQGGVGNEKLFF
D gene: TRBD1; clone size: NA; V gene: TRBV5-1; J gene: TRBJ1-4; CDR3 DNA: TGCGCCAGCAGCTTGGGACAGGGGAACGAAAAACTGTTTTTT; CDR3 protein: CASSLGQGNEKLFF
D gene: NA; clone size: NA; V gene: TRBV18; J gene: TRBJ2-5; CDR3 DNA: TGTGCCAGCTCACCGGTCTGGGGGACCCAAGAGACCCAGTACTTC; CDR3 protein: CASSPVWGTQETQYF
D gene: NA; clone size: NA; V gene: TRBV21-1; J gene: TRBJ2-3; CDR3 DNA: TGTGCCAGCAGCCCTCCGGGACTAGCGGGCACAGATACGCAGTATTTT; CDR3 protein: CASSPPGLAGTDTQYF
D gene: TRBD2; clone size: NA; V gene: TRBV4-1; J gene: TRBJ2-1; CDR3 DNA: TGCGCCAGCAGCCACCTCGGGACTAGAGGTAATGAGCAGTTCTTC; CDR3 protein: CASSHLGTRGNEQFF
D gene: TRBD1; clone size: once; V gene: TRBV5-5; J gene: TRBJ2-5; CDR3 DNA: TGTGCCAGCAGCTTCGGACAGGGCATAGAGACCCAGTACTTC; CDR3 protein: CASSFGQGIETQYF
D gene: TRBD2; clone size: NA; V gene: TRBV4-3; J gene: TRBJ2-1; CDR3 DNA: TGCGCCAGCAGCCAAGCCCTAACTAGCGCCTCCTACAATGAGCAGTTCTTC; CDR3 protein: CASSQALTSASYNEQFF
D gene: NA; clone size: NA; V gene: TRBV15; J gene: TRBJ2-3; CDR3 DNA: TGTGCCACCAGCAGAGAGGGAGCAGGGAGCACAGATACGCAGTATTTT; CDR3 protein: CATSREGAGSTDTQYF
D gene: NA; clone size: NA; V gene: TRBV2; J gene: TRBJ2-7; CDR3 DNA: TGTGCCAGCAGTGAATTCTACGAGCAGTACTTC; CDR3 protein: CASSEFYEQYF
D gene: TRBD1; clone size: NA; V gene: TRBV9; J gene: TRBJ1-2; CDR3 DNA: TGTGCCAGCAGCGTAGAAGGGACAGGGCACTATGGCTACACCTTC; CDR3 protein: CASSVEGTGHYGYTF
D gene: NA; clone size: NA; V gene: TRBV5-6; J gene: TRBJ2-7; CDR3 DNA: TGTGCCAGCAACCTCCCGGGCTACGAGCAGTACTTC; CDR3 protein: CASNLPGYEQYF
D gene: TRBD2; clone size: few; V gene: TRBV27; J gene: TRBJ2-3; CDR3 DNA: TGTGCCAGCAGCTTCTTGGTGGGGGGGGGCACAGATACGCAGTATTTT; CDR3 protein: CASSFLVGGGTDTQYF
D gene: TRBD2; clone size: NA; V gene: TRBV10-2; J gene: TRBJ2-3; CDR3 DNA: TGCGCCAGCAGTATAAGTGGGGGGGCAGATACGCAGTATTTT; CDR3 protein: CASSISGGADTQYF
D gene: NA; clone size: NA; V gene: TRBV7-9; J gene: TRBJ1-3; CDR3 DNA: TGTGCCAGCAGCCGGATTGGCTCTGGAAACACCATATATTTT; CDR3 protein: CASSRIGSGNTIYF
D gene: TRBD1; clone size: few; V gene: TRBV7-9; J gene: TRBJ2-2; CDR3 DNA: TGTGCCAGCAGCCCGGGACAGGGTTGGACCGGGGAGCTGTTTTTT; CDR3 protein: CASSPGQGWTGELFF
D gene: NA; clone size: few; V gene: TRBV5-1; J gene: TRBJ1-3; CDR3 DNA: TGCGCCAGCAGCTTGGCCGGGAGCTCTGGAAACACCATATATTTT; CDR3 protein: CASSLAGSSGNTIYF
D gene: NA; clone size: NA; V gene: TRBV5-1; J gene: TRBJ2-5; CDR3 DNA: TGCGCCAGCAACAGGTCGCCAGGAGAGACCCAGTACTTC; CDR3 protein: CASNRSPGETQYF
D gene: TRBD2; clone size: NA; V gene: TRBV6-1; J gene: TRBJ2-7; CDR3 DNA: TGTGCCAGCAGCTTCTGGCCTAGCGGCTACGAGCAGTACTTC; CDR3 protein: CASSFWPSGYEQYF
D gene: NA; clone size: once; V gene: TRBV28; J gene: TRBJ2-4; CDR3 DNA: TGTGCCAGCAGTTTGGGGGTTCTGGGAAACATTCAGTACTTC; CDR3 protein: CASSLGVLGNIQYF
D gene: TRBD1; clone size: NA; V gene: TRBV7-9; J gene: TRBJ2-5; CDR3 DNA: TGTGCCAGCAGCCTTCCAACCCCGGACAGGGGTTGGAGAATGGAGACCCAGTACTTC; CDR3 protein: CASSLPTPDRGWRMETQYF